A selection of T cell receptor beta chains follows, all from one sample in a study of control samples from healthy donors and cancer patients. Sequencing used immunoSEQ multiplex PCR; TCRdb keeps in-frame clones, though not all of them. This table has fewer than 110,000 clones, roughly 91% appearing once. Sequencing was performed on PBMCs. These receptor sequences come from a man aged 55 to 70 with lung cancer. CDR3s include the opening cysteine and the closing phenylalanine or tryptophan. The D gene is left open where the match is weak. For some rows the clone size is stated as once, few or many, or as a class when expanded; others skip it.

j_call clone_size v_call d_call cdr3_aa cdr3_nt
TRBJ2-1 few TRBV7-2 TRBD1 CASSLGRPGQGVNEQFF TGTGCCAGCAGCTTAGGGAGGCCGGGACAGGGGGTGAATGAGCAGTTCTTC
TRBJ1-5 . TRBV24-1 . CATSEGQSFPNQPQHF TGTGCCACCAGTGAAGGACAGTCCTTTCCCAATCAGCCCCAGCATTTT
TRBJ1-2 . TRBV5-4 TRBD1 CASRGGQGARSNYGYTF TGTGCCAGCAGGGGGGGACAGGGGGCGCGGTCCAACTATGGCTACACCTTC
TRBJ1-2 . TRBV10-3 . CAISDGGGYTF TGTGCCATCAGTGATGGAGGAGGCTACACCTTC
TRBJ2-1 . TRBV2 . CAQRGGLYNEQFF TGTGCCCAGAGAGGGGGACTATACAATGAGCAGTTCTTC
TRBJ2-1 . TRBV5-8 . CASGWEAVGNEQFF TGTGCCAGCGGCTGGGAGGCAGTCGGGAATGAGCAGTTCTTC
TRBJ1-3 . TRBV30 . CAWSGHSGSGNTIYF TGTGCCTGGAGTGGCCACAGTGGCTCTGGAAACACCATATATTTT
TRBJ1-4 . TRBV18 . CASSPPNLKEKLFF TGTGCCAGCTCACCACCCAACCTGAAAGAAAAACTGTTTTTT
TRBJ1-5 few TRBV6-5 . CASSYDPNQPQHF TGTGCCAGCAGTTACGATCCCAATCAGCCCCAGCATTTT
TRBJ1-5 . TRBV7-2 . CASLLVYGNQPQHF TGTGCCAGCCTATTAGTATACGGCAATCAGCCCCAGCATTTT
TRBJ2-3 . TRBV7-2 . CASSPQGWVGTDTQYF TGTGCCAGCAGCCCCCAGGGGTGGGTGGGCACAGATACGCAGTATTTT
TRBJ1-5 . TRBV3-1/TRBV3-2 . CASSHGEGQGNQPQHF TGTGCCAGCAGCCATGGCGAAGGGCAGGGGAATCAGCCCCAGCATTTT
TRBJ1-6 . TRBV28 TRBD1 CASSSGSGQFFSPLHF TGTGCCAGCAGTTCCGGTTCGGGACAGTTCTTTTCACCCCTCCACTTT
TRBJ2-2 . TRBV3-1/TRBV3-2 . CASSQHGRNKNTGELFF TGTGCCAGCAGCCAACATGGGCGGAACAAGAACACCGGGGAGCTGTTTTTT
TRBJ1-3 . TRBV7-2 . CASSFSGNTIYF TGTGCCAGCAGCTTCTCCGGAAACACCATATATTTT
TRBJ2-3 . TRBV9 . CASSPTADTQYF TGTGCCAGCAGCCCTACCGCAGATACGCAGTATTTT
TRBJ1-2 . TRBV12-5 . CASGLPGYGYTF TGTGCTAGTGGTTTGCCCGGGTATGGCTACACCTTC
TRBJ2-7 . TRBV3-1/TRBV3-2 . CASSLSAREHYEQYF TGTGCCAGCAGTTTAAGTGCTAGGGAGCACTACGAGCAGTACTTC
TRBJ2-7 once TRBV9 TRBD1 CASSVGPGGYEQYF TGTGCCAGCAGCGTAGGTCCAGGGGGCTACGAGCAGTACTTC
TRBJ1-6 . TRBV2 TRBD1 CASSEPRDRALSGNSPLHF TGTGCCAGCAGTGAACCCCGGGACAGGGCTCTTTCAGGGAATTCACCCCTCCACTTT